This T cell receptor beta chain appears in the sequencing data of a study of glioma-infiltrating T cells. TCR alpha and beta CDR3 regions were amplified from RNA using iRepertoire nested multiplex PCR. One-step reverse transcription and amplification started from approximately 100-400 ng of tissue mRNA or PBMC total RNA. A single record per CDR3 protein comes from TCRdb applying MiXCR to the multiplex PCR reads. Among around 150,000 distinct CDR3 sequences, around 40% were seen once, and the ten largest hold 20%. For this clonotype: Its specificity is not known.

General study results and limits: Tissue-blood divergence was below expectation in non-neoplastic patients, above in gliomas.

The specimen was glioma tissue, nonneoplastic brain tissue, or PBMCs (not recorded which). This TCR came from a human donor with low-grade glioma or glioblastoma, undergoing nonglioma brain surgery, or in good health (not recorded which).

CDR3 DNA: TGTGCCAGCAGTTCATCGTCCTCTAGAGTGAGCTCCTACGAGCAGTACTTC. The encoded protein is CASSSSSSRVSSYEQYF. This chain connects TRBV6-2 or TRBV6-3 to TRBJ2-7; D not certain. Trimming pared 4 bases from V and 0 bases from J, leaving 19 bases between. CDR1 and CDR2 from the germline V gene are MNHEY and SVGEGT. The CDR3 covers 17 residues.